This record covers a single T cell receptor beta chain. The antigen remains undetermined. Produced via immunoSEQ multiplex PCR; TCRdb's table is partial and in-frame only. The table includes 110,000 or so clones, around 89% detected once. The data belong to a study of cytomegalovirus exposure and HLA in healthy donors. At the level of the study: The approximately 690 first-cohort repertoires and the roughly 120 validation repertoires shared the same platform, a later analysis reported.

The germline CDR1 and CDR2 sequences are SGHAT and FQNNGV. Trimming shortened V by 3 bases and J by 0 bases, and 6 bases separated the two germline ends. The CDR3 sequence is 14 residues long. Study-wide results and limits: Through in vitro validation, a few CMV-associated chains were shown to be specific for CMV antigens. Cytomegalovirus association was listed for about 160 TCR beta chains.

The donors were members of the validation cohort comprising about 130 subjects, separate from the roughly 670-subject first cohort. The clonotype comes from a man in his late teens or twenties in good health and CMV-seronegative. The chain uses TRBV11-2 and TRBJ1-5; tentatively, D is TRBD1 (5 bases). The sample taken for sequencing was PBMCs. As DNA, the CDR3 is TGTGCCAGCAGCTTGACAGATAGCAATCAGCCCCAGCATTTT. Translating it yields CASSLTDSNQPQHF. The variable domain in full, completed from reference TRBV11-2 and TRBJ1-5, reads EAGVAQSPRYKIIEKRQSVAFWCNPISGHATLYWYQQILGQGPKLLIQFQNNGVVDDSQLPKDRFSAERLKGVDSTLKIQPAKLEDSAVYLCASSLTDSNQPQHFGDGTRLSIL.